The clone carrying this T cell receptor (beta chain) was counted at least ten times. Its antigen remains unidentified. The entry originates in a study of tumor-infiltrating lymphocytes in primary liver carcinoma. Points from the study as a whole: Tumor-adjacent and tumor-blood pairs shared less of their repertoires than tumor region pairs shared. Compared with blood, tumor repertoires held significantly more in their top 250 clones.

The CDR3 is made up of 14 amino acids. Trimming took 6 bases from V and 4 from J, leaving 15 bases between them. Per the germline V gene, CDR1 is MDHEN and CDR2 is SYDVKM. TCR beta cDNA came from roughly 0.45 ug total RNA, primed with a constant-region primer. TCR beta libraries came from three nested multiplex PCR rounds using slightly modified ARM-PCR. TRBV1-TRBV30 forward primers paired with a C-beta reverse primer drove the first two PCR rounds, 10 cycles each. MiXCR, applied by TCRdb to the multiplex PCR reads, yields one record per CDR3 protein. This sample has 100,000 or so distinct CDR3 sequences; around 73% occur once, and the top ten carry about 12%. Between about 20 and 30 mg of unsorted bulk tissue served as the source from which RNA and DNA were co-extracted. Five separate regions were sampled from each tumor.

The specimen was liver tumor tissue from sampling region 2. Subset in this sample: tumor region T2, inferior pole. This sequence originates from a woman in her sixties with primary liver carcinoma and hepatitis B virus infection. This chain joins TRBV28 and TRBJ2-5; TRBD1 is a possible D gene (7 bases). As DNA, the CDR3 is TGTGCCAGCAGAGGGCACCAGGGGGGAGAGACCCAGTACTTC. Amino acid sequence: CASRGHQGGETQYF. The variable domain in full, completed from reference TRBV28 and TRBJ2-5, reads DVKVTQSSRYLVKRTGEKVFLECVQDMDHENMFWYRQDPGLGLRLIYFSYDVKMKEKGDIPEGYSVSREKKERFSLILESASTNQTSMYLCASRGHQGGETQYFGPGTRLLVL.